The subject of this entry is one T cell receptor (beta chain). Its antigen is still unknown. The record has no base qualities; no much larger clone is one base away. For sequencing of the TCRbeta CDR3 region, genomic DNA was extracted from the sorted cells. The immunoSEQ Assay was used to sequence the TCRbeta CDR3 regions. TCRdb holds this immuneACCESS table with in-frame rearrangements only. Some clones are missing; in checked studies, unresolved V genes explain under half, and the rest has no known cause. The table for this sample lists 20,000 to 25,000 clones; approximately 82% of them were counted only once. The top ten clones comprise about 49% of the sample. The trial excluded patients who had a history of autoimmune disease or were on systemic immunosuppression. Peripheral blood for TCR sequencing was collected from all dose cohorts at baseline, on cycle 4 day 1, and on cycle 7 day 1. Samples were obtained from an open-label, multicenter, first-in-human phase I dose-escalation trial of ivuxolimab. Adults with locally advanced or metastatic melanoma, renal cell carcinoma, hepatocellular carcinoma or head and neck squamous cell carcinoma were enrolled in the trial. Before TCR sequencing, CD4+ T cells and CD8+ T cells were sorted from peripheral blood as separate populations.

Germline trimming amounts to 7 bases on V and 5 bases on J, with 11 as the count of junction bases outside the gene matches. Taken from the germline V gene, the CDR1 and CDR2 loops are SGHDT and YYEEEE. The CDR3 runs 16 amino acids, cysteine and phenylalanine included. Only the CDR3 DNA is retained, 48 bases long and in frame from the first base. This record belongs to a study of OX40 agonist ivuxolimab in advanced cancers. For context, the study as a whole: Ivuxolimab was an agonistic, fully human IgG2 monoclonal antibody directed against OX40 (CD134), a costimulatory receptor. Intravenous ivuxolimab was administered to patients every 2 weeks at six dose levels: 0.01, 0.1, 0.3, 1.5, 3 and 10 mg/kg. Of the approximately 54 patients in dose escalation, 19 had hepatocellular carcinoma, some 15 had melanoma, 9 had renal cell carcinoma and 9 had head and neck cancer. A male proportion of roughly 85% and a mean age of 60 years, ranging from roughly 23 to 85, were recorded for the dose-escalation cohort. Patients were allowed to have had prior anti-PD-1, anti-PD-L1 or anti-CTLA-4 therapy, and 30% to 50% of the dose-escalation patients had previously received checkpoint inhibitors. Partial responses occurred in three dose-escalation patients, of whom one had hepatocellular carcinoma and two had cutaneous melanoma. Peripheral TCRbeta sequencing was intended to test whether TCR sequence diversity was altered and clonal T-cell expansion was caused by ivuxolimab. The monotherapy dose-escalation portion (N ≈ 50 patients) of the phase I ivuxolimab trial is reported in the paper.

General findings and caveats noted by the study authors: Low levels of normalized T-cell clonal expansion were also seen in some patients who did not respond. On average, CD8+ T cells showed more expanded clones than CD4+ T cells after ivuxolimab. The antigen specificity of the peripheral T cells that underwent clonal expansion was not determined. At doses of 0.1 to 3.0 mg/kg, clonal expansion of both CD4+ and CD8+ T cells in blood was seen between baseline and week 6. In the 0.1-3.0 mg/kg groups, partial responders had among the lowest normalized peripheral clonal expansion, particularly in CD8+ T cells.

The V and J genes are TRBV5-6 and TRBJ2-3; 12 middle bases align to TRBD1. Here the sequenced sample was CD4+ or CD8+ T cells sorted from blood, taken in a trial of the OX40 agonist ivuxolimab. The TCR comes from an adult with an advanced solid tumor such as melanoma, head and neck, liver or kidney cancer. The DNA sequence is given as TGTGCCAGCGGATCTATGGGGACAGGGGGCATAGATACGCAGTATTTT. Its product reads: CASGSMGTGGIDTQYF.